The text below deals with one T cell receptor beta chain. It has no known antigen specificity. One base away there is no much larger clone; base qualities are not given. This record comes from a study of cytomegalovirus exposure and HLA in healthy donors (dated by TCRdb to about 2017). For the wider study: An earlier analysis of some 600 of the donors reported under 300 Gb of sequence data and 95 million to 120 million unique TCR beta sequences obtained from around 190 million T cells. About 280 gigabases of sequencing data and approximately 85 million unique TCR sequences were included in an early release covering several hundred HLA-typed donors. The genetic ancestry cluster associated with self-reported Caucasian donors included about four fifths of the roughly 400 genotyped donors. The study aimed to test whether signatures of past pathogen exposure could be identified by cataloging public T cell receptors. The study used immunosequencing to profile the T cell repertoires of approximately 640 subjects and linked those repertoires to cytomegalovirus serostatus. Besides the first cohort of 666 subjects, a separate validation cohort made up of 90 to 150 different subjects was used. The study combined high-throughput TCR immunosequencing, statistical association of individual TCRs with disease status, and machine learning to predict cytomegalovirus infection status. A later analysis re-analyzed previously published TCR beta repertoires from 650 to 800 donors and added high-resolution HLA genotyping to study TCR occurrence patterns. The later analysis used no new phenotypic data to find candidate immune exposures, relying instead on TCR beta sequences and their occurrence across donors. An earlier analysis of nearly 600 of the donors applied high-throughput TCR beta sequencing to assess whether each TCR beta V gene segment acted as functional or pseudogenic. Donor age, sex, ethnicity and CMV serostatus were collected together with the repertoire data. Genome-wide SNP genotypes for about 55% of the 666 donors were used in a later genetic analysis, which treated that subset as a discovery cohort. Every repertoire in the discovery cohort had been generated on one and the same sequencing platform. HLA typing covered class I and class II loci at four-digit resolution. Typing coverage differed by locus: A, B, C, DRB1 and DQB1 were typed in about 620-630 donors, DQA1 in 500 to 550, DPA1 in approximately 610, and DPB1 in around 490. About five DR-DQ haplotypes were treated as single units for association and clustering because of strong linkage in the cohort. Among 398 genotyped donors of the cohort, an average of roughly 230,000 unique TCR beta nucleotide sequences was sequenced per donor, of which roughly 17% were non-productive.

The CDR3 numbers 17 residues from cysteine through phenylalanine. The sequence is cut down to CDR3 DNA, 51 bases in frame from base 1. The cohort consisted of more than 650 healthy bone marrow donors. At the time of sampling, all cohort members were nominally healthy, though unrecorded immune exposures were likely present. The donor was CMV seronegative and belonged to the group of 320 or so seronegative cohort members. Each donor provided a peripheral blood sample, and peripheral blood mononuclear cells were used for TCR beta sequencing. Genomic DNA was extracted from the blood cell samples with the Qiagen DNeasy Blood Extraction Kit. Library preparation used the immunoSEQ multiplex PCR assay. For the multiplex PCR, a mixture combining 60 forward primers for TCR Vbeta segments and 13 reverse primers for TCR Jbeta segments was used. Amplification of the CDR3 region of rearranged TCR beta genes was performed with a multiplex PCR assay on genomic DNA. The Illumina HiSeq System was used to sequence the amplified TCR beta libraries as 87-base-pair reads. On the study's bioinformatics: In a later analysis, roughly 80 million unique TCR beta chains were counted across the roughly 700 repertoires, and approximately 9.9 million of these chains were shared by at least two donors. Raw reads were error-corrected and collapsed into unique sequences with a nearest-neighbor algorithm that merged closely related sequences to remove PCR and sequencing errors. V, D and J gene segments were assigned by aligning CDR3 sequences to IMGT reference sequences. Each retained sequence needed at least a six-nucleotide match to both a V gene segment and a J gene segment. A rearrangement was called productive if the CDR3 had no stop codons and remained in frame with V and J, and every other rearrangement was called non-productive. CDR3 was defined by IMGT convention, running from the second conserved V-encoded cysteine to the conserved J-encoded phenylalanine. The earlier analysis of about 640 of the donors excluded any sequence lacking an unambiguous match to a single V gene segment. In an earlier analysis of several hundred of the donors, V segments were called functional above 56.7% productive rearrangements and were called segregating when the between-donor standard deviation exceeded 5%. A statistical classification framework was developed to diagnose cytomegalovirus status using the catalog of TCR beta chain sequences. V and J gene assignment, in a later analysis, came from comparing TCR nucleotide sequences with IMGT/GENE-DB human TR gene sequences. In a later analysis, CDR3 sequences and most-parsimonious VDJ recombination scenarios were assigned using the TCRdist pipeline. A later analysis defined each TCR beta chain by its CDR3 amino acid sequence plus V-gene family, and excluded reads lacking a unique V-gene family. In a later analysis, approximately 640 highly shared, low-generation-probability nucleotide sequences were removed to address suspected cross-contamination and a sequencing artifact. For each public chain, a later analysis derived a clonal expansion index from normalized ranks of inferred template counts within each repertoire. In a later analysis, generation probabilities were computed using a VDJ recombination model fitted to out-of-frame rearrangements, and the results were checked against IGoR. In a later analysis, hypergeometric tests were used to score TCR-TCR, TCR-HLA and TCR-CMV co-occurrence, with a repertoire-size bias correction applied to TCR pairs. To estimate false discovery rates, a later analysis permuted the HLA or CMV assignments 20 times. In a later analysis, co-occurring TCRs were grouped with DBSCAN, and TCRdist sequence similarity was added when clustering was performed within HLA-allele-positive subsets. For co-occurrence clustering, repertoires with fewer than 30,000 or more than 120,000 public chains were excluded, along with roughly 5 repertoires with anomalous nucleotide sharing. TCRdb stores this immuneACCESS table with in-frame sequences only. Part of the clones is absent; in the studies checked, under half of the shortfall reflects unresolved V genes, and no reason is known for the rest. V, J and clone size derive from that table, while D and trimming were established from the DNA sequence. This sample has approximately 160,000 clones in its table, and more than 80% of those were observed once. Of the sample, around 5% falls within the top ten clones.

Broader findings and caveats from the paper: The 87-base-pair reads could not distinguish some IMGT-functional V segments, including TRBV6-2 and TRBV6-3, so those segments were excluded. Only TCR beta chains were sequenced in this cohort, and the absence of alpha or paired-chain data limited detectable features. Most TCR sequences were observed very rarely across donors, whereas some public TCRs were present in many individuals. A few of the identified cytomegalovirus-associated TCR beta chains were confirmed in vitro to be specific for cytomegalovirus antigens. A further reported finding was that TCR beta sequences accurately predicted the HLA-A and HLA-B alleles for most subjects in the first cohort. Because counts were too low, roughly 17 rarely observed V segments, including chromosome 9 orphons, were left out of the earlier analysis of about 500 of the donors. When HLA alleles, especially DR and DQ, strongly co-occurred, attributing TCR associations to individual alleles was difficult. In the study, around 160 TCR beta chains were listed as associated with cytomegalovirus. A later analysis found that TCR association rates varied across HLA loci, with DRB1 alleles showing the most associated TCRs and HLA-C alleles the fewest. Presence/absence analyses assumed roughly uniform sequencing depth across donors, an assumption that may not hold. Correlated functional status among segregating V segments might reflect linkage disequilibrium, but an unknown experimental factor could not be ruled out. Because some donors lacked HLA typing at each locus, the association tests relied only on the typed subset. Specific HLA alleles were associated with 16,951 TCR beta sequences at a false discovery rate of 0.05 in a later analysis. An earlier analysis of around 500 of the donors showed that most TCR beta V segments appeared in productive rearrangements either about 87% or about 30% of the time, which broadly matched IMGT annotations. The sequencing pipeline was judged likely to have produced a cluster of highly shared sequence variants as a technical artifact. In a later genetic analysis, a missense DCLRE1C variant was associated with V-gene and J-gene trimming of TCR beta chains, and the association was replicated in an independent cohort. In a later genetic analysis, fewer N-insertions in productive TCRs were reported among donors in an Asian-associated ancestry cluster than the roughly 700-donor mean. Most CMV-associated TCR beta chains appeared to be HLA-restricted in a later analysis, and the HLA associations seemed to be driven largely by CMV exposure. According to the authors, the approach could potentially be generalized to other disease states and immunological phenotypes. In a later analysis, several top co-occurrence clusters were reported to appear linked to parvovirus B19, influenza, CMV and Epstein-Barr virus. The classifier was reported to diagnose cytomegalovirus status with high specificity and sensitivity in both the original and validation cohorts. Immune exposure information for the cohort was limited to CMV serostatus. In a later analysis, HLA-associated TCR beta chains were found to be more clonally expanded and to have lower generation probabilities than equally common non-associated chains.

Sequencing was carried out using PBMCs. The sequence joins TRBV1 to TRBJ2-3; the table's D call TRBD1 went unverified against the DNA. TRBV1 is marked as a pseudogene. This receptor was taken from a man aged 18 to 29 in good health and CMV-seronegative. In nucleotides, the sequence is TGCACCAGCAGCCAAGCCGGGACAGGGGGCGAGACAGATACGCAGTATTTT. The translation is CTSSQAGTGGETDTQYF.